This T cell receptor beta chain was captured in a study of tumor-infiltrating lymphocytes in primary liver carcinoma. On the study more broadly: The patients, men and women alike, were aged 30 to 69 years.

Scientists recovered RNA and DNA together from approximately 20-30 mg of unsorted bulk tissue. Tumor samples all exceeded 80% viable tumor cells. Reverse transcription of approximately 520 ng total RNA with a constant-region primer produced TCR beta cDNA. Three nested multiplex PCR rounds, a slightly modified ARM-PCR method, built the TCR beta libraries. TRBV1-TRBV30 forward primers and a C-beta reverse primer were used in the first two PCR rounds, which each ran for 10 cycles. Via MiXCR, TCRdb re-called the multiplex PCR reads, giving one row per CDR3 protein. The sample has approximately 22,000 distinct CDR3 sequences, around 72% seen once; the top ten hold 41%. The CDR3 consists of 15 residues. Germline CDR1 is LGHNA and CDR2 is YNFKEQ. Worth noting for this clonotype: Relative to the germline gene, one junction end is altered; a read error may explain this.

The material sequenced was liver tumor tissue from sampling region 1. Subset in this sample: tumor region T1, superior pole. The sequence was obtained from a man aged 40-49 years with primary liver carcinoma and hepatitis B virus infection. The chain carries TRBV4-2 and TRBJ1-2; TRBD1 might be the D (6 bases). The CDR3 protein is CASRQEMGRGGGYTF. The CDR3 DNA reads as TGCGCCAGCAGGCAAGAAATGGGCAGGGGTGGTGGCTACACCTTC.